This TCR beta chain was identified during a study of graft-versus-host responses after intestinal transplantation (dated by TCRdb to about 2021). Some background on the complete study: The transplants that recipients received were multivisceral, liver-intestinal, or isolated intestinal. All recipients received anti-thymocyte globulin induction followed by maintenance tacrolimus and steroids for approximately 3 years. Bulk TCR-beta CDR3 sequencing was used to track graft-versus-host and host-versus-graft alloreactive T cell clones in the graft, circulation and bone marrow after intestinal transplantation. Alloreactive clones were identified by sequencing pre-transplant mixed lymphocyte reaction products and comparing these products with unstimulated pre-transplant donor and recipient T cells. Of the approximately 24 intestinal transplant recipients enrolled in the cohort, one of whom was a retransplant, a few patients without pretransplant specimens were excluded. Donor T cell macrochimerism was defined as a peak of at least 4% donor T cells among recipient peripheral blood mononuclear cells. Samples from three later patients were sequenced in-house on an Illumina MiSeq with MiXCR processing rather than by the commercial service. Overall study results and their limits: Patients with donor T cell macrochimerism had high GvH to HvG T cell clonal ratios in their allografts. GvH clones were detected in recipient bone marrow, and some of these GvH clones were observed earlier in ileal mucosa or blood, consistent with an intestinal mucosal origin. Conclusions were limited by the relatively low number and heterogeneity of intestinal transplant patients. Early after transplant, peak levels of circulating GvH clones were found to be associated with declines in HvG clones.

The V end loses 4 bases and the J end loses 8 bases, and a stretch of 17 bases separates them. Counted from cysteine to phenylalanine, this CDR3 has 15 amino acids. Only the CDR3 DNA stays, 45 bases, in frame from base 1. CDR1 and CDR2 are drawn from the germline V gene (reference sequence): LNHDA, SQIVND. Library prep was done by the immunoSEQ multiplex PCR assay. For most patients, genomic DNA was isolated with the Qiagen DNeasy Blood and Tissue Kit and shipped frozen to Adaptive Biotechnologies for TCR sequencing. High-throughput TCR-beta CDR3 sequencing of genomic DNA from most patients was performed by Adaptive Biotechnologies. Per the source publication's procedure: Adaptive's ImmunoSEQ software supplied the TCR sequencing data for around 19 patients, while MiXCR and VDJtools were used to process a few other patients. To correct CD4 versus CD8 sorting errors, any sequence found in both subsets at a frequency ratio below 5:1 was removed. CDR3 nucleotide sequences shared by donor and recipient were removed because the origin of these sequences could not be assigned. Alloreactive clones required at least 2-fold expansion over unstimulated cells and minimum CFSE-low frequency of 0.002% (template counts) or 0.001% (read counts). Clones detected in sequenced pre-transplant spleen, lymph node, or MLR CFSE-low populations of the donor or recipient were defined as mappable. Cumulative frequency of alloreactive clones was calculated as a percentage of all sequences weighted by copy number. TCRdb holds this immuneACCESS table with in-frame rearrangements only. Some clones are missing; in checked studies, unresolved V genes explain under half, and the rest has no known cause. Clonal size and the V and J genes are those of that table, whereas D and trimming came from the DNA. A total of roughly 99,000 clones appear in this sample, roughly 86% of them only once. The leading ten clones occupy around 0.73% of the sample.

This clone has just a few counts. Its target antigen remains unknown. No much larger clone exists at a distance of one base, and base qualities are not known. According to the study, the label for this sample's time point signals: cells obtained before transplantation from donor or recipient. CD3+CD4+ and CD3+CD8+ populations were FACS-sorted from unstimulated pre-transplant donor and recipient cells taken from spleen or lymph nodes. This material consisted of unstimulated CD4+ T cells sorted from spleen or lymph node cells, taken before transplant. The chain couples TRBV19 to TRBJ1-4; a weak D assignment points to TRBD1 (5 bases agree). The receptor was derived from a human donor who was the organ donor for an intestinal transplant. CDR3 reads: CASSTGGTVTEKLFF. The nucleotides are TGTGCCAGTAGTACAGGAGGGACGGTTACGGAAAAACTGTTTTTT.